A selection of T cell receptor beta chains follows, all from one sample in a study of cytomegalovirus exposure and HLA in healthy donors. The protocol was immunoSEQ multiplex PCR, while the TCRdb copy is restricted to in-frame clones and leaves out a portion. The sample includes about 130,000 clones. The specimen was PBMCs. The origin of the receptors is a woman between 40 and 55 years old in good health and CMV-seropositive. CDR3s include the opening cysteine and the closing phenylalanine or tryptophan. D genes are given only for firm matches.

d_call | j_call | v_call | cdr3_aa | cdr3_nt
. | TRBJ2-7 | TRBV28 | CASSVPHPGLTSYEQYF | TGTGCCAGCAGTGTACCACACCCGGGACTGACATCCTACGAGCAGTACTTC
TRBD2 | TRBJ2-3 | TRBV6-1 | CASSAQRGSTDTQYF | TGTGCCAGCAGTGCCCAGCGGGGAAGCACAGATACGCAGTATTTT
TRBD2 | TRBJ2-7 | TRBV27 | CATKSRLAGLSYEQYF | TGTGCCACCAAAAGTCGACTAGCGGGACTTTCCTACGAGCAGTACTTC
. | TRBJ2-7 | TRBV19 | CASSLGAGSSYEQYF | TGTGCCAGTAGCCTCGGGGCGGGAAGCTCCTACGAGCAGTACTTC
TRBD2 | TRBJ2-3 | TRBV5-4 | CASSRSGSGTDTQYF | TGTGCCAGCAGCCGAAGCGGGAGCGGGACAGATACGCAGTATTTT
TRBD1 | TRBJ1-5 | TRBV4-2 | CASSQDLTGTGSNQPQHF | TGTGCCAGCAGCCAAGATCTTACCGGGACAGGTAGCAATCAGCCCCAGCATTTT
. | TRBJ2-5 | TRBV20-1 | CSAAWETQYF | TGCAGTGCTGCGTGGGAGACCCAGTACTTC
. | TRBJ1-3 | TRBV5-1 | CASSPLQFSGNTIYF | TGCGCCAGCAGCCCCCTACAGTTCTCTGGAAACACCATATATTTT
TRBD1 | TRBJ1-2 | TRBV6-6 | CASSYRDRALNYGYTF | TGTGCCAGCAGTTACCGGGACAGGGCACTTAACTATGGCTACACCTTC
TRBD1 | TRBJ2-7 | TRBV7-8 | CASSLEGGDRVTYEQYF | TGTGCCAGCAGCTTAGAGGGGGGGGACAGGGTCACCTACGAGCAGTACTTC
. | TRBJ1-4 | TRBV6-1 | CASGGAANEKLFF | TGTGCCAGCGGGGGCGCAGCTAATGAAAAACTGTTTTTT
TRBD1 | TRBJ1-2 | TRBV19 | CASKRTGIYGYTF | TGTGCCAGTAAACGGACAGGGATTTATGGCTACACCTTC
. | TRBJ1-1 | TRBV7-6 | CASSFLTGGEAFF | TGTGCCAGCAGCTTTCTCACGGGGGGCGAAGCTTTCTTT
TRBD2 | TRBJ2-1 | TRBV7-3 | CASSVSGSSYNEQFF | TGTGCCAGCAGCGTCAGCGGGAGCTCCTACAATGAGCAGTTCTTC
. | TRBJ2-2 | TRBV19 | CASGGGRGGELFF | TGTGCCAGTGGGGGAGGCCGGGGCGGGGAGCTGTTTTTT
. | TRBJ1-2 | TRBV5-5 | CASTREANYGYTF | TGTGCCAGCACACGGGAAGCTAACTATGGCTACACCTTC
. | TRBJ2-5 | TRBV18 | CASSPEIQETQYF | TGTGCCAGCTCACCAGAGATTCAAGAGACCCAGTACTTC
. | TRBJ2-5 | TRBV28 | CASSLGTGWVETQYF | TGTGCCAGCAGTTTAGGTACAGGGTGGGTCGAGACCCAGTACTTC
TRBD2 | TRBJ2-7 | TRBV4-1 | CASRLAGVYEQYF | TGCGCCAGCAGACTAGCGGGGGTATACGAGCAGTACTTC
. | TRBJ2-7 | TRBV4-2 | CASSQSARAVEQYF | TGTGCCAGCAGCCAATCGGCCAGGGCGGTCGAGCAGTACTTC
. | TRBJ1-2 | TRBV6-5 | CASSYSTGVDGYTF | TGTGCCAGCAGTTACTCGACGGGGGTGGATGGCTACACCTTC
TRBD1 | TRBJ1-1 | TRBV4-1 | CASSQGNRGNTEAFF | TGCGCCAGCAGCCAAGGTAACAGGGGGAACACTGAAGCTTTCTTT
TRBD1 | TRBJ1-5 | TRBV6-1 | CASSLGTGIGQPQHF | TGTGCCAGCAGTCTGGGGACAGGGATCGGCCAGCCCCAGCATTTT
. | TRBJ1-2 | TRBV29-1 | CSVAANRKLNGYTF | TGCAGCGTTGCCGCGAACCGAAAATTAAATGGCTACACCTTC
TRBD1 | TRBJ2-7 | TRBV13 | CASSSGQGYEQYF | TGTGCCAGCAGCTCCGGACAGGGCTACGAGCAGTACTTC
TRBD1 | TRBJ2-2 | TRBV27 | CASSHTGGRAGELFF | TGTGCCAGCAGTCATACAGGGGGCAGGGCCGGGGAGCTGTTTTTT
TRBD1 | TRBJ2-5 | TRBV5-1 | CASSPDRGRETQYF | TGCGCCAGCAGCCCTGACAGGGGAAGGGAGACCCAGTACTTC
TRBD2 | TRBJ2-1 | TRBV7-2 | CASSFISGTDLSYNEQFF | TGTGCCAGCAGTTTCATTAGCGGGACCGATTTATCCTACAATGAGCAGTTCTTC
. | TRBJ1-4 | TRBV28 | CATRQKTNEKLFF | TGTGCCACCAGACAGAAGACTAATGAAAAACTGTTTTTT
TRBD1 | TRBJ1-2 | TRBV4-1 | CASSQDRQGAGWVYGYTF | TGCGCCAGCAGCCAAGATCGTCAGGGGGCTGGATGGGTCTATGGCTACACCTTC
. | TRBJ2-3 | TRBV7-8 | CASCAGTADTQYF | TGTGCCAGCTGCGCGGGAACCGCAGATACGCAGTATTTT
TRBD2 | TRBJ2-7 | TRBV5-1 | CASSVGLYRASGSHEQYF | TGCGCCAGCAGCGTGGGGTTGTATCGGGCTAGCGGGAGCCACGAGCAGTACTTC
TRBD1 | TRBJ1-2 | TRBV10-3 | CAISESSTGGEDYGYTF | TGTGCCATCAGTGAGTCCTCGACAGGGGGCGAGGACTATGGCTACACCTTC
. | TRBJ1-2 | TRBV19 | CASRGQGLNYGYTF | TGTGCCAGTAGAGGGCAGGGATTAAACTATGGCTACACCTTC
. | TRBJ2-3 | TRBV12-5 | CASGLTTGSTDTQYF | TGTGCTAGTGGTTTGACGACGGGTAGCACAGATACGCAGTATTTT
TRBD1 | TRBJ1-4 | TRBV10-2 | CASSPGTGEFEKLFF | TGCGCCAGCAGTCCCGGGACAGGGGAATTCGAAAAACTGTTTTTT
. | TRBJ2-1 | TRBV2 | CASSENQGLEQFF | TGTGCCAGCAGTGAGAATCAGGGGCTCGAGCAGTTCTTC
TRBD2 | TRBJ2-1 | TRBV11-3 | CASSPGLAGNEQFF | TGTGCCAGCAGCCCTGGACTAGCGGGTAATGAGCAGTTCTTC
. | TRBJ1-1 | TRBV29-1 | CSVERGREDTEAFF | TGCAGCGTTGAACGGGGACGGGAGGACACTGAAGCTTTCTTT
TRBD1 | TRBJ1-1 | TRBV25-1 | CASSNRGRLGRGTEAFF | TGTGCCAGCAGTAACAGGGGGCGATTGGGAAGAGGCACTGAAGCTTTCTTT
TRBD1 | TRBJ1-5 | TRBV28 | CASSPRAGGSSNQPQHF | TGTGCCAGCAGTCCCCGGGCAGGGGGCTCTAGCAATCAGCCCCAGCATTTT
. | TRBJ2-7 | TRBV21-1 | CASSKVRGDRGGEQYF | TGTGCCAGCAGCAAAGTAAGAGGGGACAGGGGCGGCGAGCAGTACTTC
. | TRBJ1-4 | TRBV6-4 | CASSATATNEKLFF | TGTGCCAGCAGTGCAACTGCAACTAATGAAAAACTGTTTTTT
. | TRBJ2-1 | TRBV30 | CAWSPMAGFNEQFF | TGTGCCTGGAGTCCGATGGCGGGCTTTAATGAGCAGTTCTTC
TRBD2 | TRBJ2-7 | TRBV10-1 | CATPLRIGFCGASGRPYEQYF | TGCGCCACTCCGCTCCGAATTGGGTTCTGTGGCGCTAGCGGGAGGCCCTACGAGCAGTACTTC
. | TRBJ1-2 | TRBV19 | CASSKEPGGYTF | TGTGCCAGTAGTAAGGAGCCTGGGGGCTACACCTTC
TRBD1 | TRBJ2-7 | TRBV29-1 | CSVRGQGYEQYF | TGCAGCGTTAGGGGACAGGGCTACGAGCAGTACTTC
TRBD2 | TRBJ2-7 | TRBV11-2 | CASSLVAAGVYEQYF | TGTGCCAGCAGCTTAGTGGCTGCGGGAGTGTACGAGCAGTACTTC
. | TRBJ1-4 | TRBV4-2 | CASSTRSRGGKKTNEKLFF | TGTGCCAGCAGCACGCGCAGTAGGGGCGGTAAGAAAACTAATGAAAAACTGTTTTTT
TRBD2 | TRBJ2-3 | TRBV30 | CAWSYGSGATDTQYF | TGTGCCTGGAGTTACGGTAGCGGGGCCACAGATACGCAGTATTTT
. | TRBJ2-7 | TRBV6-5 | CASSYGDSQYEQYF | TGTGCCAGCAGTTACGGGGACTCTCAATACGAGCAGTACTTC
TRBD1 | TRBJ2-6 | TRBV4-3 | CASSQEGGAGANVLTF | TGCGCCAGCAGCCAAGAAGGGGGCGCTGGGGCCAACGTCCTGACTTTC
TRBD2 | TRBJ2-1 | TRBV5-1 | CASSLTSGSRNEQFF | TGCGCCAGCAGCTTGACTAGCGGGAGTAGGAATGAGCAGTTCTTC
. | TRBJ1-4 | TRBV7-8 | CASSLVFPATNEKLFF | TGTGCCAGCAGCTTAGTCTTCCCAGCAACTAATGAAAAACTGTTTTTT